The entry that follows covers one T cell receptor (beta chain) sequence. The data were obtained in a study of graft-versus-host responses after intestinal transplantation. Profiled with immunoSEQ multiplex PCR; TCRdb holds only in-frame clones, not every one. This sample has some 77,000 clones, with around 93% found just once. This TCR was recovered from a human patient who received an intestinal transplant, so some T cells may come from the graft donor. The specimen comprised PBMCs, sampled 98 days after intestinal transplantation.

The CDR3 protein is CASSLAGKNTEAFF. As DNA, the CDR3 is TGCGCCAGCAGCTTGGCAGGGAAGAACACTGAAGCTTTCTTT. The gene calls are TRBV5-1 and TRBJ1-1, with a weak D call TRBD1 (5 bases). The length of the CDR3 is 14 residues. V lost 0 bases and J 1 base, leaving 7 bases between the germline ends. Per the germline V gene, CDR1 is SGHRS and CDR2 is YFSETQ.